This T cell receptor (beta chain) was found in a study of cytomegalovirus exposure and HLA in healthy donors (dated by TCRdb to between 2016 and 2019). In the study overall: An earlier analysis of 587 of the donors reported approximately 300 Gb of sequence data and about 120 million unique TCR beta sequences obtained from about 180 million T cells. About 280 gigabases of sequencing data and tens of millions of unique TCR sequences made up an early release that covered approximately 700 HLA-typed donors. Among the roughly 400 genotyped donors, around 79% belonged to the genetic ancestry cluster associated with self-reported Caucasian donors. The aim of the study was to test whether cataloging public T cell receptors could identify signatures of past pathogen exposure. The study used immunosequencing to profile the T cell repertoires of some 600 subjects and linked those repertoires to cytomegalovirus serostatus. A separate validation cohort of about 110 different subjects was used in addition to the 666-subject first cohort. High-throughput TCR immunosequencing, statistical association of individual TCRs with disease status, and machine learning were combined to predict cytomegalovirus infection status. A later analysis re-examined previously published TCR beta repertoires from several hundred donors and added high-resolution HLA genotyping to investigate patterns of TCR occurrence. The later analysis used no new phenotypic data to find candidate immune exposures, relying instead on TCR beta sequences and their occurrence across donors. An earlier analysis of fewer than 700 of the donors applied high-throughput TCR beta sequencing to assess whether each TCR beta V gene segment acted as functional or pseudogenic. Donor age, sex, ethnicity and CMV serostatus were compiled together with the repertoire data. In a later genetic analysis, genome-wide SNP genotypes for about 55% of the roughly 700 donors were used, and that subset was treated as a discovery cohort. Every repertoire in the discovery cohort had been generated on one and the same sequencing platform. Class I and class II HLA loci were covered by the typing at four-digit resolution. The number of typed donors differed by locus: about 629-630 for A, B, C, DRB1 and DQB1; 500 to 550 for DQA1; approximately 610 for DPA1; and 400 to 480 for DPB1. Roughly five DR-DQ haplotypes were handled as single units for association and clustering, since linkage in the cohort was strong. On average, roughly 240,000 unique TCR beta nucleotide sequences were sequenced per donor among about 400 genotyped donors of the cohort, with roughly 19% of those sequences being non-productive. What the study reported, not specific to this receptor: This cohort had only TCR beta chains sequenced, and the lack of alpha or paired-chain data limited which features could be detected. The presence/absence analyses assumed that sequencing depth was roughly uniform across donors, and that assumption may not be true. The classifier was reported to diagnose cytomegalovirus status with high specificity and sensitivity in both the original and validation cohorts. Because the 87-base-pair reads could not distinguish some IMGT-functional V segments, including TRBV6-2 and TRBV6-3, those segments were excluded. According to a later genetic analysis, donors in an Asian-associated ancestry cluster had fewer N-insertions in productive TCRs than the approximately 710-donor mean. Three of the identified cytomegalovirus-associated TCR beta chains were confirmed in vitro to be specific for cytomegalovirus antigens. Across donors, most TCR sequences were observed very rarely, whereas some public TCRs were present in many individuals. The study listed 150 to 200 TCR beta chains as associated with cytomegalovirus. The authors suggested that the approach could potentially be generalized to other disease states and immunological phenotypes. When HLA alleles, especially DR and DQ, strongly co-occurred, attributing TCR associations to individual alleles was difficult. A later analysis found that most CMV-associated TCR beta chains appeared HLA-restricted, with HLA associations seemingly driven largely by CMV exposure. In a later analysis, HLA-associated TCR beta chains were found to be more clonally expanded and to have lower generation probabilities than equally common non-associated chains. In a later analysis, TCR association rates were found to vary across HLA loci, with the most associated TCRs seen for DRB1 alleles and the fewest for HLA-C alleles. Broadly in line with IMGT annotations, most TCR beta V segments showed up in productive rearrangements about 90% or about 30% of the time in an earlier analysis of roughly 590 of the donors. CMV serostatus was the only immune exposure information available for the cohort. Because HLA typing was unavailable for some donors at each locus, only the typed subset was used in association tests. Because counts were too low, some 17 rarely observed V segments, including chromosome 9 orphons, were left out of the earlier analysis of roughly 600 of the donors. In a later analysis, 16,951 TCR beta sequences were associated with specific HLA alleles at a false discovery rate of 0.05. Several of the top co-occurrence clusters appeared to be linked to parvovirus B19, influenza, CMV and Epstein-Barr virus, according to a later analysis. Correlated functional status among segregating V segments might reflect linkage disequilibrium, but an unknown experimental factor could not be ruled out. A later genetic analysis associated a missense DCLRE1C variant with V-gene and J-gene trimming of TCR beta chains, and an independent cohort replicated the association. A further reported finding was that TCR beta sequences accurately predicted the HLA-A and HLA-B alleles for most subjects in the first cohort. The sequencing pipeline was judged likely to have produced a cluster of highly shared sequence variants as a technical artifact.

Worth noting for this clone: Its antigen has not been determined. Base qualities are not provided; no much larger clone lies one nucleotide away.

CDR3 length: 14 amino acids, cysteine to phenylalanine. CDR3 DNA only is kept here, 42 bases in frame from base 1. Per the germline V gene, MNHNS is the CDR1 and SASEGT is the CDR2. Deletion took 6 bases off V and 8 bases off J, with a span of 18 bases between the germline ends. The library came from the immunoSEQ multiplex PCR assay. For the multiplex PCR, a mixture combining 60 forward primers for TCR Vbeta segments and 13 reverse primers for TCR Jbeta segments was used. A multiplex PCR assay on genomic DNA amplified the CDR3 region of rearranged TCR beta genes. The amplified TCR beta libraries were sequenced on the Illumina HiSeq System as 87-base-pair reads. For the original study's pipeline: A later analysis tallied 75 million to 95 million unique TCR beta chains across the 660 or so repertoires, and some 10 million of those chains were shared by two or more donors. Raw reads were error-corrected and collapsed into unique sequences by a nearest-neighbor algorithm in which closely related sequences were merged to remove PCR and sequencing errors. Alignment of CDR3 sequences to IMGT reference sequences was used to assign V, D and J gene segments. Each retained sequence needed at least a six-nucleotide match to both a V gene segment and a J gene segment. Rearrangements were called productive when the CDR3 lacked stop codons and stayed in frame with V and J; all others were non-productive. CDR3 was defined by IMGT convention, running from the second conserved V-encoded cysteine to the conserved J-encoded phenylalanine. In an earlier analysis of around 600 of the donors, sequences lacking an unambiguous match to a single V gene segment were excluded. In an earlier analysis of some 590 of the donors, V segments were called functional above 56.7% productive rearrangements and were called segregating when the between-donor standard deviation exceeded 5%. A statistical classification framework was developed to diagnose cytomegalovirus status using the catalog of TCR beta chain sequences. A later analysis assigned V and J genes by comparing TCR nucleotide sequences with IMGT/GENE-DB human TR gene sequences. Using the TCRdist pipeline, a later analysis assigned CDR3 sequences along with most-parsimonious VDJ recombination scenarios. In a later analysis, every TCR beta chain was defined by the combination of its CDR3 amino acid sequence and its V-gene family, and reads without a unique V-gene family were dropped. In a later analysis, 500 to 700 highly shared, low-generation-probability nucleotide sequences were removed to address suspected cross-contamination and a sequencing artifact. In a later analysis, a clonal expansion index was calculated for each public chain from normalized within-repertoire ranks of inferred template counts. In a later analysis, generation probabilities were computed with a VDJ recombination model fitted to out-of-frame rearrangements, and the resulting probabilities were checked against IGoR. A later analysis scored TCR-TCR, TCR-HLA and TCR-CMV co-occurrence with hypergeometric tests, applying a repertoire-size bias correction to TCR pairs. In a later analysis, false discovery rates were estimated by permuting HLA or CMV assignments 20 times. In a later analysis, co-occurring TCRs were grouped with DBSCAN, and TCRdist sequence similarity was added when clustering was performed within HLA-allele-positive subsets. Repertoires with fewer than 30,000 or more than 120,000 public chains were left out of co-occurrence clustering, as were about 5 repertoires with anomalous nucleotide sharing. The table was pulled from immuneACCESS by TCRdb, which kept in-frame rearrangements only. Such tables lose some clones; where checked, under half of the loss comes from unresolved V genes, and the rest has no known cause. Clonal size and the V and J genes are those of that table, whereas D and trimming came from the DNA. For this sample the table gives more than 70,000 clones, of which 70% were detected only once. Of the sample, more than 8% is held by the ten largest clones.

In total, 666 healthy bone marrow donors made up the cohort. Cohort members were all nominally healthy when sampled, although unrecorded immune exposures were likely present. The donor was CMV seropositive and belonged to the group of more than 250 seropositive cohort members. A peripheral blood sample was provided by each donor, and peripheral blood mononuclear cells were used for TCR beta sequencing. The Qiagen DNeasy Blood Extraction Kit was used to extract genomic DNA from the blood cell samples. The sequencing sample was made of PBMCs. The TCR originated in a woman aged 50 to 65 in good health and CMV-seropositive. This chain is built from TRBV6-1 and TRBJ2-3; the best D guess is TRBD1, with 6 bases matching. DNA sequence: TGTGCCAGCAGGGATCTAACAGGGACGGGTACGCAGTATTTT. Its product reads: CASRDLTGTGTQYF.